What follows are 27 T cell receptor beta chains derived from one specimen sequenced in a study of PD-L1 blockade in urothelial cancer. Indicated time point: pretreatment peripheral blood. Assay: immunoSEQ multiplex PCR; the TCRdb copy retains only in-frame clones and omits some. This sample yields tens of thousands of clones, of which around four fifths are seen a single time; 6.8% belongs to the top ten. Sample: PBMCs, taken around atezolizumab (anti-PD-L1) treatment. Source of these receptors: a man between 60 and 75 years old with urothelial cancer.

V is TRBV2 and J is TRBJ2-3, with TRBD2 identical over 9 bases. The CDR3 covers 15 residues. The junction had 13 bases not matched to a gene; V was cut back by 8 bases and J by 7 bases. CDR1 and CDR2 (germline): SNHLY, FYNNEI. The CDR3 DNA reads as TGTGCCAGCTCCCTTGGCGGCGGGGGGGGTAATACGCAGTATTTT. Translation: CASSLGGGGGNTQYF.

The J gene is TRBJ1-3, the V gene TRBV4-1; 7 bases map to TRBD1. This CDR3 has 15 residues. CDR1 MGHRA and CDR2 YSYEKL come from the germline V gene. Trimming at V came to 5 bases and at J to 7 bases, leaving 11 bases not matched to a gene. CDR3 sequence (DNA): TGCGCCAGCAGCTACGACAGGGTATCAGAGAACACCATATATTTT. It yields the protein CASSYDRVSENTIYF.

The CDR3 coding sequence is TGCGCCAGCAGCTTGGATCCAGCGGGGAACACCGGGGAGCTGTTTTTT. Amino acids: CASSLDPAGNTGELFF. This chain uses TRBV5-1 with TRBJ2-2, with a possible D match to TRBD2 (6 bases). V lost 0 bases, J lost 1 base, and 10 bases lay in between. The CDR3 totals 16 residues. Germline V gene sequence: CDR1 SGHRS, CDR2 YFSETQ.

CDR3 bases: TGTGCCAGCAGCTACGGACAGAACCCGACTCATGGCTACACCTTC. This sequence encodes CASSYGQNPTHGYTF. The chain couples TRBV7-9 to TRBJ1-2, with TRBD1 as a possible D gene (6 bases). Trimming took off 4 bases at V and 6 bases at J, with 18 bases between the two ends. CDR1 and CDR2 from the germline V gene are SEHNR and FQNEAQ (reference sequence). CDR3 size: 15 residues.

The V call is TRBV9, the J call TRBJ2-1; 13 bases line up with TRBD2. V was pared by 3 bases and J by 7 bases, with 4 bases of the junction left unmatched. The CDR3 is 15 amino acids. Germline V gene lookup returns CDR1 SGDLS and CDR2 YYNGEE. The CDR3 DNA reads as TGTGCCAGCAGCGCACTAGCGGGGGGGATGAATGAGCAGTTCTTC. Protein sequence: CASSALAGGMNEQFF.

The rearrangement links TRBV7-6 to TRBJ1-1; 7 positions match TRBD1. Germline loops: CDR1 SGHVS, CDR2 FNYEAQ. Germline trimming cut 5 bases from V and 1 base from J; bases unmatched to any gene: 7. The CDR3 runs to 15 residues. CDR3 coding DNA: TGTGCCAGCAGCCCGTGGGACAGCCCGAACACTGAAGCTTTCTTT. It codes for CASSPWDSPNTEAFF.

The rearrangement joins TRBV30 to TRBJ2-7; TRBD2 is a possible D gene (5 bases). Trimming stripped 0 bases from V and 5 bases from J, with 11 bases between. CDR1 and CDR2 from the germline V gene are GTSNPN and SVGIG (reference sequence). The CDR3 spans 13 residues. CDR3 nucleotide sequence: TGTGCCTGGAGTGTACACCCGGAGGACGAGCAGTACTTC. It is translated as CAWSVHPEDEQYF.

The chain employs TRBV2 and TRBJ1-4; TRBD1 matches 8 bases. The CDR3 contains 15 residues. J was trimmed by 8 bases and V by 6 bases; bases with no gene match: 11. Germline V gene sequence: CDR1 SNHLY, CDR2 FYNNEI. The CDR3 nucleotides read TGTGCCAGCAGCTACCTGACAGGGGTGAACGAAAAACTGTTTTTT. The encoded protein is CASSYLTGVNEKLFF.

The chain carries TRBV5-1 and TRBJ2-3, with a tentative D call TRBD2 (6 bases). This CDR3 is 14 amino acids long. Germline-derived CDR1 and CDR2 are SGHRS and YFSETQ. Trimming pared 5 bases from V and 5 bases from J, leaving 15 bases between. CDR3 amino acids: CASSLAGIRDTQYF. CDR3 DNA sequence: TGCGCCAGCAGTCTGGCGGGGATCCGAGATACGCAGTATTTT.

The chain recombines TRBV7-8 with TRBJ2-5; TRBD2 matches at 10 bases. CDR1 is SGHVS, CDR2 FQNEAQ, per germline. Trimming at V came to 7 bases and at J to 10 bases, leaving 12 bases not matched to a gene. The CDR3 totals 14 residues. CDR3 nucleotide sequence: TGTGCCAGCAACCTGAGCGGGGGGGCCGGGGACCAGTACTTC. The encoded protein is CASNLSGGAGDQYF.

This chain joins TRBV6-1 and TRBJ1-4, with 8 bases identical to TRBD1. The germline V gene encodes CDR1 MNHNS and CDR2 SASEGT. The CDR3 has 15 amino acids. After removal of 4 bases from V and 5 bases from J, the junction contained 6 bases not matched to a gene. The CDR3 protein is CASSGDRGGNEKLFF. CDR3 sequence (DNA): TGTGCCAGCAGTGGAGACAGGGGAGGAAATGAAAAACTGTTTTTT.

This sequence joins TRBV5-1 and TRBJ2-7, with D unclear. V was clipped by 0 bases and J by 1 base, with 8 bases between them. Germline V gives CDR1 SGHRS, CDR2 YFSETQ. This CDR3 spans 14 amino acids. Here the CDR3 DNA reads TGCGCCAGCAGCTTGGGGTCAGCGTCCTACGAGCAGTACTTC. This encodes CASSLGSASYEQYF.

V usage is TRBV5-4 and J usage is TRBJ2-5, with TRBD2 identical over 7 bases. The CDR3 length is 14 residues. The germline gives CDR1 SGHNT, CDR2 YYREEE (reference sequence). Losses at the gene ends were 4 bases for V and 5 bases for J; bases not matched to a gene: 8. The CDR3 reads CASSTGGSGETQYF. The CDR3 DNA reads TGTGCCAGCAGCACGGGAGGTAGCGGGGAGACCCAGTACTTC.

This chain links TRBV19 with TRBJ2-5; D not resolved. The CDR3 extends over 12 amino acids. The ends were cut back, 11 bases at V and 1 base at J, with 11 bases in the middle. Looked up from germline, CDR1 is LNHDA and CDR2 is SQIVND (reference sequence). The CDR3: CAVSTGQETQYF. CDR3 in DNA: TGTGCCGTTTCGACGGGCCAAGAGACCCAGTACTTC.

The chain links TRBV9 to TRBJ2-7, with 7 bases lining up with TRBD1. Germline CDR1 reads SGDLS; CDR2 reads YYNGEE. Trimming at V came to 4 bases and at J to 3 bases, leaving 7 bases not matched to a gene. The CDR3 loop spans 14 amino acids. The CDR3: CASSPGQTFYEQYF. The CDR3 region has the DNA TGTGCCAGCAGCCCGGGACAGACCTTCTACGAGCAGTACTTC.

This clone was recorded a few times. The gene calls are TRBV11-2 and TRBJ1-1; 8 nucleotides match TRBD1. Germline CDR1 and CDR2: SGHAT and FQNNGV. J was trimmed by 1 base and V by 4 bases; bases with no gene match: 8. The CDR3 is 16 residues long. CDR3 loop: CASSYQTGAGNTEAFF. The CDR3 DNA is TGTGCCAGCAGCTACCAGACAGGGGCTGGGAACACTGAAGCTTTCTTT.

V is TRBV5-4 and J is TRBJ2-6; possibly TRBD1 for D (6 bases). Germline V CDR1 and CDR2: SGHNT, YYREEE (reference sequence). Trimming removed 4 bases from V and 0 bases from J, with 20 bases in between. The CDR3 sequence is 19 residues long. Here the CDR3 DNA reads TGTGCCAGCAGCGGTGGGAGCTTTTGGGGGCTCTCTGGGGCCAACGTCCTGACTTTC. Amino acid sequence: CASSGGSFWGLSGANVLTF.

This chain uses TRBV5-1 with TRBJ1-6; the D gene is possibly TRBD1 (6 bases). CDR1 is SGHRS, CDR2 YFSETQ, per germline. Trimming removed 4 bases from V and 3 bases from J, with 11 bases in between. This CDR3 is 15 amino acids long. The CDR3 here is CASSGGLGYNSPLHF. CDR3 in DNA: TGCGCCAGCAGCGGGGGCCTCGGCTATAATTCACCCCTCCACTTT.

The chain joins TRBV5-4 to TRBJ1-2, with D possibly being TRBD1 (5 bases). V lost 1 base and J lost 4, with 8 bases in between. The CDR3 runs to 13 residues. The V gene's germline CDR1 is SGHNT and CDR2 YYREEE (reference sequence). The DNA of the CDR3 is TGTGCCAGCAGCTTGCACACAGGCTATGGCTACACCTTC. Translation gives CASSLHTGYGYTF.

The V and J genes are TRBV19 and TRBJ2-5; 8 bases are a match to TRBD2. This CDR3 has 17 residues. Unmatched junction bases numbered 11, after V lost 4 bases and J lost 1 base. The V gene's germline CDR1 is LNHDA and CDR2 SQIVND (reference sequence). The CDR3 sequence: CASSKGFGLAGQETQYF. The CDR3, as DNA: TGTGCCAGTAGTAAGGGGTTCGGGCTAGCGGGCCAAGAGACCCAGTACTTC.

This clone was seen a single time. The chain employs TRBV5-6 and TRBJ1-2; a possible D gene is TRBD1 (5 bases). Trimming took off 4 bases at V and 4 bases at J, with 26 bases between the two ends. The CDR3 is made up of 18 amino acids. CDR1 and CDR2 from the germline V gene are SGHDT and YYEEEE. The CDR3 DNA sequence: TGTGCCAGCAGCCCCGGGTTGGCAGGGTCCGGGTATGTCTATGGCTACACCTTC. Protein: CASSPGLAGSGYVYGYTF.

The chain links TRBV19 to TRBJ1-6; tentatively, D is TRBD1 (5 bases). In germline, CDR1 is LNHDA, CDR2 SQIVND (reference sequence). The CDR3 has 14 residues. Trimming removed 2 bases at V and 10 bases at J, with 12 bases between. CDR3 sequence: CASSIPQRGSPLHF. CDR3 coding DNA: TGTGCCAGTAGTATACCCCAAAGGGGCTCACCCCTCCACTTT. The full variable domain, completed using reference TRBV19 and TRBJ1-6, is DGGITQSPKYLFRKEGQNVTLSCEQNLNHDAMYWYRQDPGQGLRLIYYSQIVNDFQKGDIAEGYSVSREKKESFPLTVTSAQKNPTAFYLCASSIPQRGSPLHFGNGTRLTVT.

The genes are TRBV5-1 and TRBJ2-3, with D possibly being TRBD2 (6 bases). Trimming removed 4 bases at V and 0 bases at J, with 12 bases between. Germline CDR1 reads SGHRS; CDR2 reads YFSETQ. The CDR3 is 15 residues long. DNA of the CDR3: TGCGCCAGCAGCCCCGGGGGAACTAGCACAGATACGCAGTATTTT. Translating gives CASSPGGTSTDTQYF.

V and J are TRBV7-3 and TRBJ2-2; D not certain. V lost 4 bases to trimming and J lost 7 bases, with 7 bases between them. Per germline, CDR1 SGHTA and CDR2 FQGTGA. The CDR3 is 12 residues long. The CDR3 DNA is TGTGCCAGCAGCTCTGCGGACGGGGAGCTGTTTTTT. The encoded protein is CASSSADGELFF. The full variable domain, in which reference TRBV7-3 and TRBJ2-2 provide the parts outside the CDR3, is GAGVSQTPSNKVTEKGKYVELRCDPISGHTALYWYRQSLGQGPEFLIYFQGTGAADDSGLPNDRFFAVRPEGSVSTLKIQRTERGDSAVYLCASSSADGELFFGEGSRLTVL.

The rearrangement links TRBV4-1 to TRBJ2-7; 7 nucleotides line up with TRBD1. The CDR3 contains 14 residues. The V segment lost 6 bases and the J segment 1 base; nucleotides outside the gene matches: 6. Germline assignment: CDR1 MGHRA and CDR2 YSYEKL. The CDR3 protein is CASSPDRVSYEQYF. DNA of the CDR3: TGCGCCAGCAGTCCAGACAGGGTATCCTACGAGCAGTACTTC.

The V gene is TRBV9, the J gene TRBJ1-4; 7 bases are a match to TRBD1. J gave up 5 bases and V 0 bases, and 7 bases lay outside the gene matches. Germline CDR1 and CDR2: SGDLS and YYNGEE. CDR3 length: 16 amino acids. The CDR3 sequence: CASSVGADRRNEKLFF. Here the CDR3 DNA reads TGTGCCAGCAGCGTAGGGGCGGACAGGAGAAATGAAAAACTGTTTTTT.

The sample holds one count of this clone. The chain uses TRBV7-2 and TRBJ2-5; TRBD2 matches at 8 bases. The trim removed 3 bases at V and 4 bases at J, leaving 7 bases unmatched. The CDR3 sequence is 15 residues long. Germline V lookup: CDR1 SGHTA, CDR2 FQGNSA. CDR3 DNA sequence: TGTGCCAGCAGCTTTGGGACTAGGGGAAGAGAGACCCAGTACTTC. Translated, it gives CASSFGTRGRETQYF.